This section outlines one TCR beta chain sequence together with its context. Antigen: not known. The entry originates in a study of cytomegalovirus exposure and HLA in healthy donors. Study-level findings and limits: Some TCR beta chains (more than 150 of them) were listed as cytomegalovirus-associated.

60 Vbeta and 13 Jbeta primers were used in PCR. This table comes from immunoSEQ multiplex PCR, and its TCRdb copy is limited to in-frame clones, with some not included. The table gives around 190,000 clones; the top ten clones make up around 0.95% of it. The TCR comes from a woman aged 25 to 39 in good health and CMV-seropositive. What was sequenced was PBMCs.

The CDR3 bases are TGTGCCAGCAGGCACGAGTACAACACCGGGGAGCTGTTTTTT. It is translated as CASRHEYNTGELFF. This chain connects TRBV9 to TRBJ2-2; D not resolved. Germline V gives CDR1 SGDLS, CDR2 YYNGEE. With 5 bases removed from V and 2 bases from J, the gap between germline ends came to 10 bases. CDR3 length: 14 residues. Supplemented by reference TRBV9 and TRBJ2-2, the full variable domain reads DSGVTQTPKHLITATGQRVTLRCSPRSGDLSVYWYQQSLDQGLQFLIQYYNGEERAKGNILERFSAQQFPDLHSELNLSSLELGDSALYFCASRHEYNTGELFFGEGSRLTVL.